This is a list of T cell receptor beta chains from one sample in a study of T cells in Graves' hyperthyroidism and ophthalmopathy. TCRdb reprocessed the multiplex PCR reads with MiXCR, giving one entry per CDR3 protein. The sample has 600,000 to 800,000 distinct CDR3 sequences; approximately 36% are singletons. Input material: blood. Receptors originate from a woman between 35 and 50 years old with Graves' hyperthyroidism. CDR3s leave out the opening cysteine and the closing phenylalanine or tryptophan. The order of the fields is V gene, J gene, CDR3 protein.

>TRBV7-9|TRBJ1-5
ASSFSTGTAFNQPQH
>TRBV9|TRBJ1-3
ASTPDRGPGNTIY
>TRBV6-5|TRBJ1-5
ASSQLRGRNDQPQH
>TRBV24-1|TRBJ1-1
ATRGTVNTEAF
>TRBV6-5|TRBJ2-5
ATHYPTGGGETQY
>TRBV4-3|TRBJ2-5
ASSPKGLLMETQY
>TRBV20-1|TRBJ1-5
SARRGQRDQPQH
>TRBV6-5|TRBJ2-7
ASSATQWVAKHEQY
>TRBV10-3|TRBJ1-2
ASSPGFRRGYT
>TRBV29-1|TRBJ2-5
SVDASRSQETQY
>TRBV5-1|TRBJ2-7
ASSSTASDNRQY
>TRBV24-1|TRBJ1-2
ATSDRAGPGAYGYT
>TRBV19|TRBJ1-5
ASISSGGYSSQPQH
>TRBV28|TRBJ1-3
ASRGYGNTIY
>TRBV12-3/TRBV12-4|TRBJ2-7
ASSFLRPIGQISSYEQY
>TRBV10-3|TRBJ1-1
AISEDRDEAF
>TRBV10-3|-
ASSPLAGEQF
>TRBV7-9|TRBJ1-3
ASSLGGLAGASGNTIY
>TRBV5-4|TRBJ2-2
ASSLATGKAGELF
>TRBV4-3|TRBJ2-5
ASSLGKGGQETQY
>TRBV9|TRBJ1-5
ASSAGQVEYIGNQPQH
>TRBV12-3/TRBV12-4|TRBJ1-1
ASSLRGSRTEAF
>TRBV7-7|TRBJ2-5
ASSFLVGQQETQY
>TRBV19|TRBJ2-7
ASIVQGYEQY
>TRBV10-3|TRBJ1-4
AISELMGGNEKLF
>TRBV29-1|TRBJ2-7
SVRDGGYEQY
>TRBV12-3/TRBV12-4|TRBJ1-2
ASSLSSLLYGYT
>TRBV11-2|TRBJ2-5
ASSPAGTSDGTQY
>TRBV14|TRBJ1-4
ASSPLTTNEKLF
>TRBV14|TRBJ2-6
ASSGRAAPGANVLT
>TRBV19|TRBJ2-7
ASTDRVDEQY
>TRBV12-3/TRBV12-4|TRBJ1-2
ASSPRGHGYT
>TRBV25-1|TRBJ1-4
ASSFQGRTNEKLF
>TRBV9|TRBJ1-1
ASSVNRNTEAF
>TRBV14|TRBJ2-5
ASSQGWLLKETQY
>TRBV7-9|TRBJ2-1
ASSKTGANEQF
>TRBV29-1|TRBJ1-2
SVNREASYGYT
>TRBV27|TRBJ2-7
ASSLSDRPSYEQY
>TRBV7-2|TRBJ1-2
ASSLQSGVNYGYT
>TRBV28|TRBJ2-6
ASSPSKLGAGANVLT
>TRBV10-3|TRBJ1-6
AISAGTGRSPLH
>TRBV6-5|TRBJ1-1
ASSQEYGDAEAF